The rows below give T cell receptor beta chains drawn from one sample of a study of T cells in Graves' hyperthyroidism and ophthalmopathy. Each CDR3 protein is one row after TCRdb ran MiXCR on the multiplex PCR reads. The sample consists of roughly 500,000 distinct CDR3 sequences, around 22% of them appearing once. Sequenced: blood. The source of these receptors is a woman between 25 and 40 years old with Graves' ophthalmopathy. CDR3s include the opening cysteine and the closing phenylalanine or tryptophan. The D gene is left open where the match is weak. Clone size is shown for a subset of rows, as once, few, many or a class of expanded clone.

size: few
J: TRBJ1-2
length: 12
D: .
V: TRBV19
CDR3: CASSVQGSGYTF
DNA: TGTGCCAGTAGTGTCCAGGGAAGCGGCTACACCTTC

size: many
J: TRBJ1-5
length: 15
D: .
V: TRBV12-3/TRBV12-4
CDR3: CASSPNLDSNQPQHF
DNA: TGTGCCAGCAGCCCTAATCTCGACAGTAATCAGCCCCAGCATTTT

size: many
J: TRBJ2-2
length: 16
D: TRBD2
V: TRBV19
CDR3: CASKFPLSGGTGELFF
DNA: TGTGCCAGTAAATTCCCATTGAGCGGGGGGACCGGGGAGCTGTTTTTT

size: .
J: TRBJ2-7
length: 14
D: .
V: TRBV9
CDR3: CASSAGDRPYEQYF
DNA: TGTGCCAGCAGCGCGGGAGATCGGCCCTACGAGCAGTACTTC

size: many
J: TRBJ1-1
length: 13
D: .
V: TRBV9
CDR3: CASSVTGTTEAFF
DNA: TGTGCCAGCAGCGTCACAGGGACCACTGAAGCTTTCTTT

size: .
J: TRBJ2-5
length: 13
D: .
V: TRBV6-1
CDR3: CASTGDNQETQYF
DNA: TGTGCCAGCACAGGGGACAACCAAGAGACCCAGTACTTC

size: many
J: TRBJ1-4
length: 15
D: TRBD1
V: TRBV6-5
CDR3: CASSSRGQGREKLFF
DNA: TGTGCCAGCAGTTCTCGAGGACAGGGGAGGGAAAAACTGTTTTTT

size: few
J: TRBJ1-1
length: 16
D: .
V: TRBV7-6
CDR3: CASSELGGAPNTEAFF
DNA: TGTGCCAGCAGCGAATTGGGGGGCGCACCGAACACTGAAGCTTTCTTT

size: few
J: TRBJ1-3
length: 17
D: .
V: TRBV20-1
CDR3: CSARDAPDRRSGNTIYF
DNA: TGCAGTGCTAGAGATGCCCCCGACAGGCGCTCTGGAAACACCATATATTTT

size: many
J: TRBJ1-6
length: 11
D: .
V: TRBV20-1
CDR3: CSADGYSPLHF
DNA: TGCAGTGCGGACGGGTATTCACCCCTCCACTTT

size: many
J: TRBJ1-1
length: 13
D: .
V: TRBV2
CDR3: CASNTLGTTEAFF
DNA: TGTGCCAGCAATACTTTAGGGACCACTGAAGCTTTCTTT

size: many
J: TRBJ1-6
length: 15
D: TRBD1
V: TRBV6-2/TRBV6-3
CDR3: CASRTTGRLRSPLHF
DNA: TGTGCCAGCAGGACGACAGGGCGTTTGCGTTCACCCCTCCACTTT

size: many
J: TRBJ1-1
length: 13
D: .
V: TRBV29-1
CDR3: CSAPTHDSTEAFF
DNA: TGCAGCGCCCCCACACATGATTCCACTGAAGCTTTCTTT

size: .
J: TRBJ2-7
length: 15
D: .
V: TRBV5-1
CDR3: CASSLGRPASYEQYF
DNA: TGCGCCAGCAGCTTAGGGCGGCCCGCCTCCTACGAGCAGTACTTC

size: many
J: TRBJ2-7
length: 16
D: .
V: TRBV7-2
CDR3: CASSPPGTGMAYEQYF
DNA: TGTGCCAGCAGCCCGCCAGGGACGGGGATGGCCTACGAGCAGTACTTC

size: few
J: TRBJ2-5
length: 15
D: .
V: TRBV5-1
CDR3: CAGRSGRFREETQYF
DNA: TGCGCCGGGAGATCAGGGAGGTTTCGGGAAGAGACCCAGTACTTC

size: few
J: TRBJ2-7
length: 14
D: .
V: TRBV28
CDR3: CASSLHDNLYEQYF
DNA: TGTGCCAGCAGTTTACACGACAACCTCTACGAGCAGTACTTC

size: many
J: TRBJ2-7
length: 15
D: TRBD2
V: TRBV4-3
CDR3: CASSIIAGENYEQYF
DNA: TGCGCCAGCAGCATTATAGCGGGGGAGAACTACGAGCAGTACTTC

size: .
J: TRBJ2-7
length: 15
D: TRBD1
V: TRBV4-1
CDR3: CASSQGLDRAYEQYF
DNA: TGCGCCAGCAGCCAAGGTCTGGACAGGGCCTACGAGCAGTACTTC

size: .
J: TRBJ2-7
length: 14
D: .
V: TRBV4-1
CDR3: CASSQVTGPYEQYF
DNA: TGCGCCAGCAGCCAAGTCACGGGTCCCTACGAGCAGTACTTC